Listed below are T cell receptor beta chains from one sample, sequenced in a study of beta chain features in type 1 diabetes. Profiled with immunoSEQ multiplex PCR; TCRdb holds only in-frame clones, not every one. The sample contains over 300,000 clones, approximately 8% of which appear only once. Sequencing was done on a sample of central memory CD4+ T cells from blood. The receptors here all came from a woman under 30 in good health. CDR3s include the opening cysteine and the closing phenylalanine or tryptophan. Fields, in order: J gene, V gene, CDR3 protein.

>TRBJ1-1|TRBV7-2
CASSEHRTVTIAFF
>TRBJ1-1|TRBV7-2
CASSIRDWNTEAFF
>TRBJ2-3|TRBV4-2
CASTRDGDTQYF
>TRBJ2-1|TRBV7-9
CASSTGRLAQRVYNEQFF
>TRBJ2-5|TRBV5-4
CASSLVGGEETQYF
>TRBJ1-4|TRBV5-4
CASSLDLANEKLFF
>TRBJ2-7|TRBV2
CASGALYEQYF
>TRBJ2-1|TRBV4-1
CASSQVDMGIAVYNEQFF
>TRBJ2-5|TRBV5-1
CASRDSPYQETQYF
>TRBJ2-3|TRBV28
CASSFGGSTDTQYF
>TRBJ2-1|TRBV25-1
CASSEYSQSSYNEQFF
>TRBJ2-7|TRBV10-3
CAISESRGTRIQEQYF
>TRBJ1-4|TRBV4-3
CASSPPGQSFELFF
>TRBJ1-2|TRBV28
CASADPQRYGYTF
>TRBJ2-5|TRBV5-6
CASSSRDRNQETQYF
>TRBJ2-5|TRBV25-1
CASSEMGRETQYF
>TRBJ1-1|TRBV19
CASSRLGLLNTEAFF
>TRBJ2-3|TRBV5-4
CASSSRRGGTDTQYF
>TRBJ1-1|TRBV10-3
CAISESRQMNTEAFF
>TRBJ1-1|TRBV5-4
CASSSAGTVEGTEAFF
>TRBJ2-1|TRBV4-2
CASSQDIIQRGNNEQFF
>TRBJ2-5|TRBV18
CASSPRTGNQETQYF
>TRBJ2-4|TRBV7-2
CASRLKGENIQYF
>TRBJ2-3|TRBV5-8
CASSTTGLTDTQYF
>TRBJ1-2|TRBV7-8
CASSLGQSLYGYTF
>TRBJ1-5|TRBV9
CASSVTEDQPQHF
>TRBJ1-1|TRBV20-1
CSVSQFTEAFF
>TRBJ1-5|TRBV28
CASSLAGIGQPQHF
>TRBJ2-1|TRBV14
CASSHRPGAGSYNEQFF